The rows below give T cell receptor beta chains drawn from one sample of a study of T-cell memory formation after mild COVID-19. TCRdb fed the 5' RACE reads into MiXCR, producing one record per CDR3 protein. The sample lists about 470,000 distinct CDR3 sequences; about 23% were seen once. Sequenced: PBMCs or a T cell subset sorted from them (not recorded which). The receptors were sampled from an adult woman who had mild COVID-19 (a few samples of this study predate the infection). Cell type and time point are not known. The CDR3 runs from the conserved cysteine through the conserved F or W. D genes are given only for firm matches. The size field is filled for only some rows; it gives once, few, many or a size class.

size	D	V	CDR3
NA	TRBD1	TRBV29-1	CSVKTGGFEAFF
few	NA	TRBV20-1	CSARTDRPISYEQYF
NA	TRBD2	TRBV7-3	CASSPTSGTGELFF
NA	TRBD1	TRBV12-3/TRBV12-4	CASSVRTGQVVAGYTF
few	NA	TRBV30	CAGHSVTDTQYF
NA	TRBD1	TRBV19	CASSGTGLSYNEQFF
NA	TRBD2	TRBV5-1	CASSVTSGRAADTQYF
few	NA	TRBV6-5	CASSYSSGEKLFF
few	NA	TRBV24-1	CATSDPQGSTGELFF
NA	NA	TRBV7-9	CASSLATGEGATQYF
NA	TRBD1	TRBV6-6	CASSYYPGGSRSPLHF
many	TRBD2	TRBV4-3	CASSQDHETSAYNEQFF
few	NA	TRBV12-3/TRBV12-4	CASSISGDTQYF
NA	TRBD2	TRBV3-1	CASSPGTSGGGYNEQFF
few	TRBD1	TRBV15	CATSPLTGVENTGELFF
many	TRBD2	TRBV7-8	CASSHREVAGELFF
NA	NA	TRBV6-5	CASSSNSWDYGYTF
NA	NA	TRBV12-3/TRBV12-4	CASSSGREQYF
few	TRBD1	TRBV24-1	CATSDAGQGLGNQPQHF
NA	TRBD2	TRBV6-2/TRBV6-3	CASSYNPGLAGAYNEQFF
few	TRBD2	TRBV6-5	CASSRLAGVTYNEQFF
NA	NA	TRBV20-1	CSARKQGGGTGELFF
few	TRBD1	TRBV20-1	CSAWDRGNYGYTF
many	NA	TRBV9	CASSVDGSNQPQHF
NA	NA	TRBV4-3	CASSQVETDIQETQYF
NA	TRBD1	TRBV2	CASRDRLRSVLTF
NA	NA	TRBV12-3/TRBV12-4	CASSLQGITGELFF
NA	NA	TRBV7-6	CASSLDTSWNEQFF
once	NA	TRBV5-1	CASSYRYGGNGELFF
NA	NA	TRBV19	CASKEGTETQYF
NA	NA	TRBV30	CAWSVGRSYGYTF
NA	NA	TRBV10-3	CAIREGNPYEQYF
few	TRBD2	TRBV2	CASSVMGGKNEQFF
few	TRBD2	TRBV7-2	CASRVAGGPYNEQFF
few	NA	TRBV10-3	CAISAGSSYEQYF
few	NA	TRBV20-1	CSASSGPTTNNEQFF